Sequencing of this T cell receptor (beta chain) was carried out in a study of cytomegalovirus exposure and HLA in healthy donors. About the research overall: Early released data had around 88 million unique TCRs, all coming from HLA-typed donors.

Points on this clone: No antigen is known for it.

The study's findings and limits: Donors belonging to an Asian-associated ancestry cluster reportedly showed fewer N-insertions in productive TCRs than the roughly 670-donor mean, according to what a later analysis found. It was reported that TCR beta sequences correctly inferred the HLA-A and HLA-B alleles for most subjects.

Primers included in the PCR were 60 Vbeta and 13 Jbeta primers. Measured with immunoSEQ multiplex PCR; TCRdb has only the in-frame clones, and not every one. Among about 82,000 clones listed, around 77% were seen once. Nominal health characterized the donors when sampled, though unrecorded immune exposures were likely. Germline CDR1 MNHEY, CDR2 SMNVEV (reference sequence). Losses at the gene ends were 4 bases for V and 4 bases for J; bases not matched to a gene: 9. CDR3 length: 15 amino acids. Sequencing was performed on PBMCs. V usage is TRBV27 and J usage is TRBJ1-2; 7 nucleotides match TRBD1. This receptor was taken from a man aged 50-60 years in good health and CMV-seronegative. The CDR3 sequence is CASSSGQASAYGYTF. CDR3 in DNA: TGTGCCAGCAGTTCAGGACAGGCCAGCGCCTATGGCTACACCTTC.